The 31 T cell receptor beta chains below come from one sample, sequenced in a study of blood T cell repertoires in COVID-19 (dated by TCRdb to between 2020 and 2021). Library prep was done by the immunoSEQ multiplex PCR assay. TCRdb mirrors the immuneACCESS table, restricted to in-frame sequences. Some clones are absent from its copies; in checked studies, under half trace to an unresolved V gene, and the reason for the others is unknown. This sample comprises about 190,000 clones, around four fifths of them detected only once. The ten top clones hold 5.1% of the sample. Sequences were obtained from peripheral blood. Source of these receptors: an older woman with active or convalescent COVID-19.

The chain recombines TRBV28 with TRBJ1-2; 8 nucleotides match TRBD1. The junction had 6 bases not matched to a gene; V was cut back by 3 bases and J by 3 bases. The CDR3 contains 15 residues. Germline values: CDR1 MDHEN, CDR2 SYDVKM. The CDR3 DNA sequence: TGTGCCAGCAGTTTCCCGCAGGGGGCGGACTATGGCTACACCTTC. It encodes CASSFPQGADYGYTF.

The CDR3 reads CASSLTTGGQYEQYF. The CDR3 DNA sequence: TGCGCCAGCAGCCTCACGACAGGGGGCCAGTACGAGCAGTACTTC. The V gene is TRBV4-1, the J gene TRBJ2-7, with TRBD1 identical over 10 bases. From germline, CDR1 is MGHRA and CDR2 YSYEKL. This CDR3 is 15 amino acids long. J was trimmed by 4 bases and V by 4 bases; bases with no gene match: 7.

The chain couples TRBV18 to TRBJ2-2; D not certain. Germline V lookup: CDR1 KGHSH, CDR2 LQKENI. The CDR3 is 15 amino acids. The ends were cut back, 0 bases at V and 7 bases at J, with 12 bases in the middle. CDR3 DNA: TGTGCCAGCTCACCACCGGAGAAAGTCGGCGGGGAGCTGTTTTTT. Its translation: CASSPPEKVGGELFF.

The V call is TRBV19, the J call TRBJ2-1; tentatively, D is TRBD2 (5 bases). The CDR3 totals 19 residues. Deletions cut 5 bases from V and 0 bases from J, with 23 bases between. Germline lookup yields CDR1 LNHDA and CDR2 SQIVND (reference sequence). The CDR3 region has the DNA TGTGCCAGTAGTCAGTCCCTAAGGACTCCCCTAAGCTCCTACAATGAGCAGTTCTTC. This codes for CASSQSLRTPLSSYNEQFF.

This clone was found once. V and J are TRBV7-3 and TRBJ1-1, with D possibly TRBD1 on 5 matching bases. The germline V gene has CDR1 SGHTA and CDR2 FQGTGA. Trimming left V 5 bases short and J 7 bases short, with 17 bases between. The CDR3 runs to 14 residues. CDR3 bases: TGTGCCAGCAGCACCGTGGGGGGTATCGGTGAAGCTTTCTTT. This translates into CASSTVGGIGEAFF.

V gene TRBV5-4 combines with J gene TRBJ2-5; D gene ambiguous. Germline loops: CDR1 SGHNT, CDR2 YYREEE (reference sequence). The CDR3 runs to 15 residues. V gave up 2 bases and J gave up 1 base, with 12 bases separating them. CDR3 coding DNA: TGTGCCAGCAGCTTAGAACCGCGCGGCCAAGAGACCCAGTACTTC. Its translation: CASSLEPRGQETQYF.

The gene calls are TRBV28 and TRBJ2-7, with D possibly TRBD2 on 5 matching bases. Germline V lookup: CDR1 MDHEN, CDR2 SYDVKM. V lost 7 bases and J 4 bases, leaving 23 bases between the germline ends. The CDR3 length is 16 residues. The CDR3 reads CASTYHRDSHFYEQYF. CDR3 nucleotides: TGTGCCAGCACGTATCATCGGGATTCCCATTTTTACGAGCAGTACTTC.

The gene calls are TRBV18 and TRBJ2-2, with D unclear. The ends were cut back, 3 bases at V and 6 bases at J, with 5 bases in the middle. The CDR3 has 12 amino acids. The V gene's germline CDR1 is KGHSH and CDR2 LQKENI. The CDR3 here is CASSPGSGELFF. The CDR3 bases are TGTGCCAGCTCACCGGGCTCCGGGGAGCTGTTTTTT.

The chain is built from TRBV6-6 and TRBJ2-3; 9 bases are shared with TRBD2. This CDR3 is built from 17 residues. Germline V gene lookup returns CDR1 MNHNY and CDR2 SVGAGI (reference sequence). V lost 5 bases and J lost 4; bases outside the gene matches: 13. CDR3 nucleotides: TGTGCCAGCAGTCCCCCGAGTGGGCGGGGGGGGCCAGATACGCAGTATTTT. Its translation is CASSPPSGRGGPDTQYF.

The chain has TRBV24-1 and TRBJ2-1; 12 bases are a match to TRBD2. The CDR3 has 16 residues. Looked up from germline, CDR1 is KGHDR and CDR2 is SFDVKD. The V segment lost 4 bases and the J segment 8 bases; nucleotides outside the gene matches: 8. The CDR3 coding sequence is TGTGCCACCAGTGACCCGACTAGCGGGGGCCACGATGAGCAGTTCTTC. It yields the protein CATSDPTSGGHDEQFF.

The chain couples TRBV9 to TRBJ2-1; possibly TRBD2 for D (5 bases). The germline V and J ends were trimmed by 4 bases and 8 bases, with 16 bases remaining between them. CDR1 and CDR2 from the germline V gene are SGDLS and YYNGEE. This CDR3 is built from 14 residues. The CDR3 DNA follows: TGTGCCAGCAGCTCGCGGACTGTGGCGGATGAGCAGTTCTTC. Protein sequence: CASSSRTVADEQFF.

The chain couples TRBV13 to TRBJ2-3; TRBD2 matches at 7 bases. The CDR3 runs to 14 residues. Germline CDR1 is PRHDT and CDR2 is FYEKMQ (reference sequence). The V and J ends lost 2 bases and 4 bases, in that order; junction bases with no gene match: 3. Written as DNA, the CDR3 is TGTGCCAGCAGCTTATTGGGGAGGGCAGATACGCAGTATTTT. It specifies CASSLLGRADTQYF.

The genes are TRBV28 and TRBJ1-2; tentatively, D is TRBD1 (5 bases). The CDR3 length is 13 residues. The germline V gene encodes CDR1 MDHEN and CDR2 SYDVKM. Trimming stripped 6 bases from V and 4 bases from J, with 12 bases between. CDR3 residues: CASSLDRTYGYTF. The CDR3 nucleotides read TGTGCCAGCAGCCTCGACAGAACCTATGGCTACACCTTC.

This chain joins TRBV6-1 and TRBJ1-4; D ambiguous. Germline V lookup: CDR1 MNHNS, CDR2 SASEGT. The CDR3 runs to 16 residues. Between the trimmed V and J ends, which lost 2 bases and 5 bases, there was a span of 15 bases. CDR3 amino acids: CASSEPPGFKNEKLFF. In nucleotides, the CDR3 is TGTGCCAGCAGTGAACCTCCGGGGTTTAAAAATGAAAAACTGTTTTTT.

This clone showed up just a few times. The chain couples TRBV23-1 to TRBJ2-2, with D possibly TRBD1 on 5 matching bases. TRBV23-1 is an ORF; its function is uncertain. Trimming left V 8 bases short and J 4 bases short, with 8 bases between. The CDR3 totals 12 residues. The CDR3 DNA reads TGCGCCAGCCATAGGGGCACCGGGGAGCTGTTTTTT. The encoded protein is CASHRGTGELFF.

The chain has TRBV5-4 and TRBJ2-2; 12 bases agree with TRBD2. CDR1 and CDR2 from the germline V gene are SGHNT and YYREEE (reference sequence). The CDR3 spans 17 residues. V shed 4 bases, J shed 0 bases, and the junction held 4 bases outside the gene matches. DNA of the CDR3: TGTGCCAGCAGCCCGGGACTAGCGGGTTCGAACACCGGGGAGCTGTTTTTT. Translating gives CASSPGLAGSNTGELFF.

Here the CDR3 DNA reads TGTGCCAGTACCCAATCGGGGGGCCTCCAGTACTTC. Protein product: CASTQSGGLQYF. The J gene is TRBJ2-4, the V gene TRBV19, with a tentative D call TRBD2 (7 bases). The CDR3 runs 12 residues. Trimming shortened V by 7 bases and J by 13 bases, and 17 bases separated the two germline ends. CDR1 is LNHDA, CDR2 SQIVND, per germline (reference sequence).

The chain joins TRBV2 to TRBJ2-1; 11 nucleotides line up with TRBD2. This CDR3 comprises 15 residues. Trimming at V came to 7 bases and at J to 6 bases, leaving 8 bases not matched to a gene. Germline CDR1 reads SNHLY; CDR2 reads FYNNEI. The DNA for the CDR3 is TGTGCCAGCACCCCCACGGGACTAGCGGTCAATGAGCAGTTCTTC. It codes for CASTPTGLAVNEQFF. Supplemented by reference TRBV2 and TRBJ2-1, the full variable domain reads EPEVTQTPSHQVTQMGQEVILRCVPISNHLYFYWYRQILGQKVEFLVSFYNNEISEKSEIFDDQFSVERPDGSNFTLKIRSTKLEDSAMYFCASTPTGLAVNEQFFGPGTRLTVL.

The V and J genes are TRBV28 and TRBJ2-7, with 8 bases fitting TRBD1. CDR3 length: 14 amino acids. With V trimmed by 5 bases and J by 7 bases, 10 bases remained unmatched. The germline V gene has CDR1 MDHEN and CDR2 SYDVKM. In nucleotides, the CDR3 is TGTGCCAGCAGTGGGGACAGGCCGTTGGGGGAGCAGTACTTC. It translates to CASSGDRPLGEQYF.

The chain has TRBV5-4 and TRBJ2-3; 9 bases line up with TRBD1. Germline V gene lookup returns CDR1 SGHNT and CDR2 YYREEE (reference sequence). Germline trimming cut 4 bases from V and 5 bases from J; bases unmatched to any gene: 11. The CDR3 sequence is 16 residues long. The CDR3 nucleotides are TGTGCCAGCAGCCGAGAACAGGGGGCTGCGGGAGATACGCAGTATTTT. Translating it yields CASSREQGAAGDTQYF.

A single count supports this clone. V gene TRBV14 combines with J gene TRBJ2-5; D remains unclear. CDR3 length equals 15 residues. Per germline, CDR1 SGHDN and CDR2 FVKESK. V was cut by 0 bases and J by 2 bases, with 10 bases left in between. CDR3 in DNA: TGTGCCAGCAGCCAAGATTTTACAGCTCAAGAGACCCAGTACTTC. Translated, it gives CASSQDFTAQETQYF.

This clone came up a few times. The rearrangement links TRBV30 to TRBJ2-1; 11 nucleotides agree with TRBD2. The CDR3 sequence is 14 residues long. The germline V gene has CDR1 GTSNPN and CDR2 SVGIG (reference sequence). After removal of 3 bases from V and 9 bases from J, the junction contained 7 bases not matched to a gene. The CDR3 protein is CAWRRLAGSSEQFF. The CDR3 nucleotides read TGTGCCTGGAGACGACTAGCGGGATCGAGTGAGCAGTTCTTC. Full variable domain (rest looked up from reference TRBV30 and TRBJ2-1): SQTIHQWPATLVQPVGSPLSLECTVEGTSNPNLYWYRQAAGRGLQLLFYSVGIGQISSEVPQNLSASRPQDRQFILSSKKLLLSDSGFYLCAWRRLAGSSEQFFGPGTRLTVL.

The chain joins TRBV9 to TRBJ2-2; 11 bases map to TRBD2. Germline assignment: CDR1 SGDLS and CDR2 YYNGEE. The CDR3 length is 15 residues. V lost 1 base, J lost 7 bases, and 3 bases stayed unmatched. The CDR3 nucleotides are TGTGCCAGCAGCGTAACTAGCGGGAGTGGCGGGGAGCTGTTTTTT. Translation gives CASSVTSGSGGELFF.

The CDR3: CASSSTGQPYGYTF. DNA of the CDR3: TGTGCCAGCAGCTCTACGGGACAGCCCTATGGCTACACCTTC. The chain is built from TRBV7-9 and TRBJ1-2, with TRBD1 identical over 7 bases. Germline V gene sequence: CDR1 SEHNR, CDR2 FQNEAQ (reference sequence). This CDR3 is 14 amino acids long. V lost 4 bases and J lost 4; bases outside the gene matches: 6.

The chain links TRBV29-1 to TRBJ2-7; a weak D match, TRBD2 (7 bases). This CDR3 region has 14 residues. Germline V CDR1 and CDR2: SQVTM, ANQGSEA. Trimming took off 4 bases at V and 0 bases at J, with 13 bases between the two ends. As DNA, the CDR3 is TGCAGCGTTGGGGGGGGCCAAGGCTCCTACGAGCAGTACTTC. It specifies CSVGGGQGSYEQYF.

Here the CDR3 reads CASSKLAGESTNEQFF. CDR3 nucleotide sequence: TGTGCCAGCAGTAAATTAGCGGGAGAATCTACCAATGAGCAGTTCTTC. The chain is built from TRBV2 and TRBJ2-1, with 9 nucleotides matching TRBD2. Trimming at V came to 5 bases and at J to 6 bases, leaving 11 bases not matched to a gene. Germline assignment: CDR1 SNHLY and CDR2 FYNNEI. The CDR3 loop spans 16 amino acids.

This chain connects TRBV19 to TRBJ2-6; possibly TRBD2 for D (6 bases). This CDR3 has 18 residues. V was clipped by 10 bases and J by 0 bases, with 22 bases between them. Looked up from germline, CDR1 is LNHDA and CDR2 is SQIVND (reference sequence). The CDR3 sequence is CATSSRGSGLSGANVLTF. The CDR3 nucleotides read TGTGCCACAAGTAGTAGAGGTAGCGGCCTCTCTGGGGCCAACGTCCTGACTTTC.

Turning to this clone: Other DNA sequences from this sample encode an identical CDR3 as well. J is TRBJ2-7 and V is TRBV5-1; no firm D call. V lost 0 bases and J lost 2, with 9 bases in between. Per the germline V gene, CDR1 is SGHRS and CDR2 is YFSETQ. The CDR3 has 14 residues. The CDR3 DNA reads TGCGCCAGCAGCTTGGTTGTCAGTCCCTACGAGCAGTACTTC. Protein sequence: CASSLVVSPYEQYF.

The V call is TRBV11-2, the J call TRBJ2-3; 9 nucleotides line up with TRBD1. J gave up 2 bases and V 9 bases, and 6 bases lay outside the gene matches. Germline CDR1 is SGHAT and CDR2 is FQNNGV. The CDR3 consists of 14 residues. The CDR3 here is CASGTGWNTDTQYF. CDR3 nucleotides: TGTGCCAGTGGGACAGGGTGGAACACAGATACGCAGTATTTT.

This chain connects TRBV18 to TRBJ1-3; 8 bases line up with TRBD1. Trimming cost V 5 bases and J 3 bases; bases outside gene matches: 3. CDR1 is KGHSH and CDR2 is LQKENI in the germline V gene. There are 14 residues in the CDR3. DNA for the CDR3: TGTGCCAGCTCAAAGGACAGGGATGGAAACACCATATATTTT. The encoded protein is CASSKDRDGNTIYF.

The chain carries TRBV6-4 and TRBJ2-7; 10 positions agree with TRBD2. Trimming cost V 5 bases and J 6 bases; bases outside gene matches: 10. CDR3 length: 15 residues. Germline CDR1 and CDR2: MRHNA and SNTAGT. CDR3 protein: CASSTSGTSAGEQYF. DNA for the CDR3: TGTGCCAGCAGTACTTCCGGGACTAGCGCGGGCGAGCAGTACTTC.